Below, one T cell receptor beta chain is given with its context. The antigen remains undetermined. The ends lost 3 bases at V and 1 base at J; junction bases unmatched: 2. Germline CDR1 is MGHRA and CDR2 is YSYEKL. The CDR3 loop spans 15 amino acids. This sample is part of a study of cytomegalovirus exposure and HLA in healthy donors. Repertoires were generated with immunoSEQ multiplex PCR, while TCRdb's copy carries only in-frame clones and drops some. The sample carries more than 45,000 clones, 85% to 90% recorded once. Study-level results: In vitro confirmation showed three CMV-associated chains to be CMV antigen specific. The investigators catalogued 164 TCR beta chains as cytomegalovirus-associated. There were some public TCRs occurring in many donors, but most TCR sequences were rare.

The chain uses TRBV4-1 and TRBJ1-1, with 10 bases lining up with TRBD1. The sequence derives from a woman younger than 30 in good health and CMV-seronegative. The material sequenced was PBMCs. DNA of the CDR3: TGCGCCAGCAGCCAGGGGGACAGGGGGAACACTGAAGCTTTCTTT. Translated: CASSQGDRGNTEAFF.